This T cell receptor (beta chain) was recorded in a study of blood T cell repertoires in COVID-19. About the study: Material from acute and convalescent COVID-19 was sourced from the United States, Italy and Spain. PBMCs, B-cell-depleted T cells, or T cells provided the cDNA or gDNA that made up the material.

Germline V gene lookup returns CDR1 KGHSH and CDR2 LQKENI. V lost 6 bases to trimming and J lost 6 bases, with 15 bases between them. The CDR3 has 14 residues. The authors' processing: Cell counts per sample came from amplifying reference gene primers. Measured with immunoSEQ multiplex PCR; TCRdb has only the in-frame clones, and not every one. D and trimming were read from the DNA, whereas the V and J calls and clone size are those reported in that table. The table lists about 250,000 clones, over 70% of them singletons, with just over 8.5% in the top ten. This TCR was sampled from a middle-aged man with active or convalescent COVID-19. Sequencing used peripheral blood. The rearrangement uses TRBV18 and TRBJ1-3, with a possible D match to TRBD1 (6 bases). The CDR3 loop is CASSDRQEANTIYF. CDR3 bases: TGTGCCAGCTCGGATCGACAGGAGGCAAACACCATATATTTT. Complete variable domain (other parts from reference TRBV18 and TRBJ1-3): NAGVMQNPRHLVRRRGQEARLRCSPMKGHSHVYWYRQLPEEGLKFMVYLQKENIIDESGMPKERFSAEFPKEGPSILRIQQVVRGDSAAYFCASSDRQEANTIYFGEGSWLTVV.